These 20 T cell receptor beta chains were sequenced from one sample in a study of response to subunit inactivated influenza vaccine. TCRdb redid the calling of the RT-PCR reads with MiXCR, one entry per CDR3 protein. This sample has approximately 480,000 distinct CDR3 sequences, with 11% found just once. Sequenced here: PBMCs from blood, sampled about 40 days after vaccination. The source is a man aged 50 to 59 who received an inactivated influenza vaccine.

V gene TRBV27 combines with J gene TRBJ2-1, with D possibly being TRBD2 (5 bases). The CDR3 covers 16 residues. Trimming stripped 6 bases from V and 4 bases from J, with 19 bases between. Germline V gene data show CDR1 as MNHEY and CDR2 as SMNVEV (reference sequence). CDR3 protein: CASRRAEAGAYNEQFF. DNA for the CDR3: TGTGCCAGCAGGAGGGCCGAGGCCGGCGCATACAATGAGCAGTTCTTC.

This clonotype has a handful of counts. The chain recombines TRBV9 with TRBJ2-5; D unresolved. Germline CDR1 is SGDLS and CDR2 is YYNGEE. V was pared by 5 bases and J by 2 bases, with 13 bases between. The CDR3 totals 14 residues. The CDR3 nucleotides are TGTGCCAGCAGTCATAGTGGGTTACAAGAGACCCAGTACTTC. It translates to CASSHSGLQETQYF.

V gene TRBV11-2 combines with J gene TRBJ1-4; possible D gene TRBD1, 5 bases. Trimming left V 4 bases short and J 0 bases short, with 9 bases between. The CDR3 contains 15 residues. Per germline, CDR1 SGHAT and CDR2 FQNNGV. The chain's CDR3 is CASSSTDATNEKLFF. The CDR3 DNA is TGTGCCAGCAGCTCGACAGACGCAACTAATGAAAAACTGTTTTTT.

This chain uses TRBV20-1 with TRBJ2-5; D unresolved. The V end lost 6 bases, the J end lost 5 bases, and 10 bases lay between the germline ends. CDR3 length equals 11 residues. Per germline, CDR1 DFQATT and CDR2 SNEGSKA (reference sequence). CDR3 loop: CSAITRETQYF. Here the CDR3 DNA reads TGCAGTGCGATAACCAGGGAGACCCAGTACTTC.

This clonotype was seen only a few times. This sequence joins TRBV5-4 and TRBJ2-5; 9 bases map to TRBD1. V was clipped by 3 bases and J by 5 bases; unmatched bases: 5. Looked up from germline, CDR1 is SGHNT and CDR2 is YYREEE (reference sequence). This CDR3 contains 14 residues. CDR3 nucleotides: TGTGCCAGCAGCTCGACAGGGGGAATGGAGACCCAGTACTTC. Its protein product is CASSSTGGMETQYF. The full variable domain, its missing parts supplied by reference TRBV5-4 and TRBJ2-5, is ETGVTQSPTHLIKTRGQQVTLRCSSQSGHNTVSWYQQALGQGPQFIFQYYREEENGRGNFPPRFSGLQFPNYSSELNVNALELDDSALYLCASSSTGGMETQYFGPGTRLLVL.

The chain employs TRBV6-1 and TRBJ2-3, with 14 bases identical to TRBD2. Trimming cost V 6 bases and J 6 bases; bases outside gene matches: 11. This CDR3 region has 17 residues. Germline loops: CDR1 MNHNS, CDR2 SASEGT. CDR3 protein: CASRTVGLAGEPDTQYF. CDR3 DNA: TGTGCCAGCAGAACAGTGGGACTAGCGGGAGAGCCGGATACGCAGTATTTT.

This clonotype was counted many times. V is TRBV10-1 and J is TRBJ1-6, with 9 nucleotides matching TRBD1. This CDR3 region has 14 residues. CDR1 and CDR2 from the germline V gene are WNHNN and SYGVQD (reference sequence). V lost 6 bases to trimming and J lost 10 bases; unmatched junction nucleotides: 7. CDR3 coding DNA: TGCGCCAGCAGCCCGGGACAGGGCTACTCACCCCTCCACTTT. This gives the protein CASSPGQGYSPLHF.

Only a few counts were recorded for this clonotype. V usage is TRBV27 and J usage is TRBJ1-6; no clear D gene. V lost 7 bases to trimming and J lost 0 bases, with 13 bases between them. Germline V CDR1 and CDR2: MNHEY, SMNVEV (reference sequence). The CDR3 covers 16 residues. The CDR3 is CASNTGRSSYNSPLHF. CDR3 in DNA: TGTGCCAGCAATACGGGAAGAAGCTCCTATAATTCACCCCTCCACTTT.

With respect to this clonotype: A read error may be the cause here, since a much bigger clone is one base away. The chain links TRBV5-5 to TRBJ2-7; TRBD1 matches 7 bases. Per the germline V gene, CDR1 is SGHKS and CDR2 is YYEKEE (reference sequence). The CDR3 is made up of 14 amino acids. V dropped 4 bases and J dropped 3; count of bases not matched to a gene: 7. The CDR3 sequence is CASSGSGGHYEQYF. The DNA for the CDR3 is TGTGCCAGCAGCGGCTCAGGGGGTCACTACGAGCAGTACTTC.

At least ten counts were recorded for this clonotype. The chain has TRBV20-1 and TRBJ1-2, with D hard to call. The CDR3 covers 12 residues. Trimming took 3 bases from V and 2 from J, leaving 7 bases between them. Per the germline V gene, CDR1 is DFQATT and CDR2 is SNEGSKA (reference sequence). CDR3 region: CSASRANYGYTF. In DNA form, the CDR3 reads TGCAGTGCTAGCCGTGCAAACTATGGCTACACCTTC.

This rearrangement joins TRBV28 to TRBJ2-7; 9 bases map to TRBD2. CDR1 MDHEN and CDR2 SYDVKM come from the germline V gene. Trimming took 6 bases from V and 1 from J; bases not matched to a gene: 7. This CDR3 is 15 amino acids long. In nucleotides, the CDR3 is TGTGCCAGCAGATATAGCGGGAGCAGTTCCTACGAGCAGTACTTC. This codes for CASRYSGSSSYEQYF.

CDR3 nucleotide sequence: TGTGCCAGCAGTGAAGGCAGGAACTATGGCTACACCTTC. It specifies CASSEGRNYGYTF. This chain connects TRBV2 to TRBJ1-2; D ambiguous. Germline V gene lookup returns CDR1 SNHLY and CDR2 FYNNEI. The ends were cut back, 1 base at V and 2 bases at J, with 5 bases in the middle. The CDR3 length is 13 residues.

This sequence joins TRBV20-1 and TRBJ2-2, with D possibly TRBD1 on 5 matching bases. CDR1 is DFQATT and CDR2 is SNEGSKA in the germline V gene (reference sequence). The CDR3 length is 12 residues. V lost 0 bases and J 7 bases, leaving 6 bases between the germline ends. The CDR3 DNA follows: TGCAGTGCTAGAGATCAGGGCGGGGAGCTGTTTTTT. Protein: CSARDQGGELFF.

This clonotype was counted at least ten times. The CDR3 loop is CASSWGTSGATSTDTQYF. CDR3 coding DNA: TGCGCCAGCAGCTGGGGGACTAGCGGGGCAACTAGCACAGATACGCAGTATTTT. The chain joins TRBV5-1 to TRBJ2-3; 13 nucleotides agree with TRBD2. CDR3 length equals 18 residues. Germline CDR1 and CDR2: SGHRS and YFSETQ. With V trimmed by 3 bases and J by 0 bases, 7 bases remained unmatched.

This clonotype was seen ten or more times. The rearrangement links TRBV7-2 to TRBJ2-3; D uncertain. Germline CDR1 and CDR2: SGHTA and FQGNSA. The CDR3 has 13 amino acids. V dropped 5 bases and J dropped 1 base, with 7 bases sitting between them. CDR3 region: CASSIPGTDTQYF. The CDR3 bases are TGTGCCAGCAGCATCCCGGGCACAGATACGCAGTATTTT.

This clonotype was counted only a few times. This chain joins TRBV5-1 and TRBJ2-7, with D tentatively TRBD2 (6 bases). V dropped 4 bases and J dropped 6 bases, with 14 bases sitting between them. The CDR3 has 13 residues. The V gene's germline CDR1 is SGHRS and CDR2 YFSETQ. CDR3 region: CASSPPEGFEQYF. CDR3 nucleotides: TGCGCCAGCAGCCCACCGGAGGGGTTCGAGCAGTACTTC.

The V gene is TRBV29-1, the J gene TRBJ2-2; no clear D gene. CDR1 and CDR2 from the germline V gene are SQVTM and ANQGSEA. The CDR3 is 12 residues long. Trimming took 7 bases from V and 5 from J, leaving 11 bases between them. CDR3 DNA: TGCAGCGCCGAGCCTCTTACCGGGGAGCTGTTTTTT. Encoded protein: CSAEPLTGELFF.

This clonotype was seen a handful of times. V gene TRBV7-2 combines with J gene TRBJ2-7, with a weak D call TRBD1 (6 bases). Trimming left V 1 base short and J 4 bases short, with 14 bases between. The CDR3 extends over 15 amino acids. In germline, CDR1 is SGHTA, CDR2 FQGNSA. The CDR3 here is CASSLDQGMGYEQYF. DNA of the CDR3: TGTGCCAGCAGCTTAGATCAGGGGATGGGGTACGAGCAGTACTTC.

This clonotype was detected only a few times. The chain combines TRBV12-3 or TRBV12-4 with TRBJ2-4; no clear D gene. The CDR3 covers 14 residues. Trimming left V 7 bases short and J 5 bases short, with 15 bases between. CDR3 residues: CASTHTLGENIQYF. The CDR3 DNA reads as TGTGCCAGCACCCACACCCTTGGAGAAAACATTCAGTACTTC.

The table lists this clonotype with a few counts. CDR3 loop: CASTDVRGAGANTGELFF. The CDR3, as DNA: TGTGCCAGCACCGACGTAAGGGGAGCCGGTGCGAACACCGGGGAGCTGTTTTTT. The chain is built from TRBV6-2 or TRBV6-3 and TRBJ2-2; possibly TRBD1 or TRBD2 for D (5 bases each). The CDR3 contains 18 residues. Germline assignment: CDR1 MNHEY and CDR2 SVGEGT. The V end lost 7 bases, the J end lost 0 bases, and 21 bases lay between the germline ends.